This paragraph covers one T cell receptor beta chain sequence. Its antigen remains unknown. Other nucleotide sequences in the sample specify the same CDR3. The data were obtained in a study of persistence of HIV-infected CD4 T cells. The immunoSEQ assay was version 4, run in survey mode. Only in-frame clones appear in the TCRdb table, and some are missing; sequencing was by immunoSEQ multiplex PCR. The sample has tens of thousands of clones, 85% to 90% seen once. Nonspecific anti-CD3/anti-CD28 bead stimulation represents the broad CD4+ T cell repertoire. Sorting of responding CD4+ T cells relied on upregulated CD40 ligand together with CD69. General study points: Compared with CD3/CD28-stimulated cells, CMV- and Gag-responding cells showed lower TCRbeta richness.

This sample comprised CD4+ T cells sorted from PBMCs after 18-hour stimulation, obtained from a patient who received antiretroviral therapy. This TCR was sampled from an adult woman with HIV who was CMV-seropositive.

The CDR3 region has the DNA TGCGCCAGCAGCTTGACGGGGATAGGAGAGACCCAGTACTTC. This codes for CASSLTGIGETQYF. The genes are TRBV5-1 and TRBJ2-5, with D maybe TRBD2 (5 bases). This CDR3 is built from 14 residues. Trimming removed 1 base at V and 4 bases at J, with 11 bases between. Germline V gene sequence: CDR1 SGHRS, CDR2 YFSETQ. Supplemented by reference TRBV5-1 and TRBJ2-5, the full variable domain reads KAGVTQTPRYLIKTRGQQVTLSCSPISGHRSVSWYQQTPGQGLQFLFEYFSETQRNKGNFPGRFSGRQFSNSRSEMNVSTLELGDSALYLCASSLTGIGETQYFGPGTRLLVL.